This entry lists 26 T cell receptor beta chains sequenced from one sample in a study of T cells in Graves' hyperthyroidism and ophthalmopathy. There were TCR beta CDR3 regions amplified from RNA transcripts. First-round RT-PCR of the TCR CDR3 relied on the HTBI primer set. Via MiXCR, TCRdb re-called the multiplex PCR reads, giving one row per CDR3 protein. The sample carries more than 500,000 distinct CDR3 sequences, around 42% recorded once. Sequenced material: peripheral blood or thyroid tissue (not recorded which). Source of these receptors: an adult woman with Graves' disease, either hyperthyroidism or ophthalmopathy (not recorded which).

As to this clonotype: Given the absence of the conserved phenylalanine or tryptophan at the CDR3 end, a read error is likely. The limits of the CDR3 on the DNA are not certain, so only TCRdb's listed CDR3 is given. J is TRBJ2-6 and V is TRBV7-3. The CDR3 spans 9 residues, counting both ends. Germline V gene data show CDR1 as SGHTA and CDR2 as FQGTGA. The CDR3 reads CASSFTTNT.

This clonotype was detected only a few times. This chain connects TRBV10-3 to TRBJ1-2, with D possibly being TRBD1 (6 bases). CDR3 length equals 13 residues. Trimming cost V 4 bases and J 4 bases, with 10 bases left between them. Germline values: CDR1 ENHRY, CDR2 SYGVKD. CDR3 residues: CAISAGASYGYTF. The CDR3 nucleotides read TGTGCCATCAGTGCGGGGGCAAGCTATGGCTACACCTTC.

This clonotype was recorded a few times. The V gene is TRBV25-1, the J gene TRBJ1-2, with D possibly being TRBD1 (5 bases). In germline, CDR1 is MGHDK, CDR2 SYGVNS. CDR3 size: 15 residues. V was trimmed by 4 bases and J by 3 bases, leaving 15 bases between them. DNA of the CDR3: TGTGCCAGCAGTGGGCTCATGGGGGGATACTATGGCTACACCTTC. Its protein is CASSGLMGGYYGYTF.

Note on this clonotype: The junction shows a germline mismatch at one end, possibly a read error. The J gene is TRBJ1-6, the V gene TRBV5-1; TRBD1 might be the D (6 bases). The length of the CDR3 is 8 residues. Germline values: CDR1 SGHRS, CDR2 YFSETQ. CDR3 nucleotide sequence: TGCGCCAGCAGCTTAACAGGGTTT. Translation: CASSLTGF.

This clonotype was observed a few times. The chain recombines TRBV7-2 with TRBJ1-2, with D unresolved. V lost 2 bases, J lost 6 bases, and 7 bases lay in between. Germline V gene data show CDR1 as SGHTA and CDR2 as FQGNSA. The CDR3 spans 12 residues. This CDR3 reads CASSLMGNGYTF. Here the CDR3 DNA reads TGTGCCAGCAGCTTAATGGGAAATGGCTACACCTTC.

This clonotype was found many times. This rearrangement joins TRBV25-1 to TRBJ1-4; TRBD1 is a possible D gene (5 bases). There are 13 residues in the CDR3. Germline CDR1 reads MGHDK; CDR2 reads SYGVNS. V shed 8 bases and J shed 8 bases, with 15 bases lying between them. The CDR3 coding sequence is TGTGCCAGCCCTGGGACCGGGCAAGAAAAACTGTTTTTT. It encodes CASPGTGQEKLFF. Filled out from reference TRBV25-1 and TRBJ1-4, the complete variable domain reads EADIYQTPRYLVIGTGKKITLECSQTMGHDKMYWYQQDPGMELHLIHYSYGVNSTEKGDLSSESTVSRIRTEHFPLTLESARPSHTSQYLCASPGTGQEKLFFGSGTQLSVL.

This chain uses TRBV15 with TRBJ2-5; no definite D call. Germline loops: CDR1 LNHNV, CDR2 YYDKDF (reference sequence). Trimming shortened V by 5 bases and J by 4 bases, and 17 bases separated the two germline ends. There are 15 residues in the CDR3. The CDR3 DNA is TGTGCCACCAGCTCGGACGCCTGGGGTCCAGAGACCCAGTACTTC. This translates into CATSSDAWGPETQYF.

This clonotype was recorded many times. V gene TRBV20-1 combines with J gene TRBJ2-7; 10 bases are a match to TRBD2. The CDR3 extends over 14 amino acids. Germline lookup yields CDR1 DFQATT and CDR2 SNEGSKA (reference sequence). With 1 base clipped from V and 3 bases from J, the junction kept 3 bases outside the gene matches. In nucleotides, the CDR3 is TGCAGTGCTAGAGTACCTAGCGGGAGCTACGAGCAGTACTTC. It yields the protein CSARVPSGSYEQYF.

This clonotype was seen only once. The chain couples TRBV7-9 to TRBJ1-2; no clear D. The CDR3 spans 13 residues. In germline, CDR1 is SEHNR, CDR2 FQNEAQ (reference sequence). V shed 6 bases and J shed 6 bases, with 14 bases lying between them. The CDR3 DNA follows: TGTGCCAGCAGTCCGATACCGGATGATGGCTACACCTTC. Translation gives CASSPIPDDGYTF.

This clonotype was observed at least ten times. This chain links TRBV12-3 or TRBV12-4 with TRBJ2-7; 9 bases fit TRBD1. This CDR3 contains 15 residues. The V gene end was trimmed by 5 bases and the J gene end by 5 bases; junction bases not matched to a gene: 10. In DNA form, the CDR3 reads TGTGCCAGCAGTGCCCGTGGGACAGGGTATGACGAGCAGTACTTC. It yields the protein CASSARGTGYDEQYF.

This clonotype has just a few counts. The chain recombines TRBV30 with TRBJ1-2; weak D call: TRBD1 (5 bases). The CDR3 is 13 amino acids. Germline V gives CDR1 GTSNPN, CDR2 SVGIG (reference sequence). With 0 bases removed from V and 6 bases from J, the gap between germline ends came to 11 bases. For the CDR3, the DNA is TGTGCCTGGAGTGTAGGGCAGGGTGATGGCTACACCTTC. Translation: CAWSVGQGDGYTF.

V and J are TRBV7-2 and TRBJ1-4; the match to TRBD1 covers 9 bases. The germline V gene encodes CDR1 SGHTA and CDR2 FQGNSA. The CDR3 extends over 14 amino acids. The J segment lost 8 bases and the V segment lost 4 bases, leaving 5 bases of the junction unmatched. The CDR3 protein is CASSYDRGGEKLFF. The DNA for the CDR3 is TGTGCCAGCAGCTACGACAGGGGGGGAGAAAAACTGTTTTTT.

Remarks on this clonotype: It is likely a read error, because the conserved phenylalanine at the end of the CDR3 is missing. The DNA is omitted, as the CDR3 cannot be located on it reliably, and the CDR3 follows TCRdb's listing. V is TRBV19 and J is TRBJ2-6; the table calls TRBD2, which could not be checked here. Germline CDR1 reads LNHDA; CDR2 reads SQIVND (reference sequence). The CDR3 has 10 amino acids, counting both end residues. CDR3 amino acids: CASSQPNRAG.

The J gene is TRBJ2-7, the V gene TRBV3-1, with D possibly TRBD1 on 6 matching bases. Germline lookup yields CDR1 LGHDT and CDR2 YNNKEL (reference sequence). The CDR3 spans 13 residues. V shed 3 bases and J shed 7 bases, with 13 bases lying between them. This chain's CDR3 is CASSHLGAEEQYF. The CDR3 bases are TGTGCCAGCAGCCATCTGGGGGCGGAAGAGCAGTACTTC.

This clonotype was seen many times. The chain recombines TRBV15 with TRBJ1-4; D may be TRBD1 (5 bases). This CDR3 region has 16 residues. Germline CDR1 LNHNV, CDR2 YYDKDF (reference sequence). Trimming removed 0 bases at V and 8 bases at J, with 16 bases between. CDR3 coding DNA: TGTGCCACCAGCAGAGAAATGGCTAAGGGGAACGAAAAACTGTTTTTT. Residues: CATSREMAKGNEKLFF.

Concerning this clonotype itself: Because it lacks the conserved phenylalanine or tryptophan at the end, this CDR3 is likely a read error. The CDR3 sequence is CAVPRRETGSISGYTL. CDR3 in DNA: TGTGCCGTCCCCCGGAGGGAGACAGGTTCTATATCTGGCTACACCCTC. V and J are TRBV10-3 and TRBJ1-2; a weak D match, TRBD1 (6 bases). CDR1 and CDR2 (germline): ENHRY, SYGVKD. The CDR3 loop spans 16 amino acids. The V and J ends lost 11 bases and 7 bases respectively, with 29 bases between them.

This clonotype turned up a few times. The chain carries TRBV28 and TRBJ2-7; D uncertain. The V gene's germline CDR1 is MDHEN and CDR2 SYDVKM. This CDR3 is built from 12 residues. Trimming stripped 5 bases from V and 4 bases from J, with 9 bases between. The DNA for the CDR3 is TGTGCCAGCAGTCATACTAAATACGAGCAGTACTTC. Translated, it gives CASSHTKYEQYF.

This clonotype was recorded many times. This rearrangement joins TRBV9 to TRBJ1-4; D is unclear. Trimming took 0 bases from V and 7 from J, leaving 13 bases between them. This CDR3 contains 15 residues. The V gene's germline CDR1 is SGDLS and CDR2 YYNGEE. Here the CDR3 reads CASSVGVLGVEKLFF. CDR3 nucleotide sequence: TGTGCCAGCAGCGTAGGGGTTCTAGGCGTTGAAAAACTGTTTTTT.

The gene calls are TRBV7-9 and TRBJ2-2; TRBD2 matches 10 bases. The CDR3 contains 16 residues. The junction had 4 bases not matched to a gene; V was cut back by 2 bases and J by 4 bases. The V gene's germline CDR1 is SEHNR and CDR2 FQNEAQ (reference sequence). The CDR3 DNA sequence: TGTGCCAGCAGCTTATATGTAGCGGGAGGCACCGGGGAGCTGTTTTTT. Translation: CASSLYVAGGTGELFF.

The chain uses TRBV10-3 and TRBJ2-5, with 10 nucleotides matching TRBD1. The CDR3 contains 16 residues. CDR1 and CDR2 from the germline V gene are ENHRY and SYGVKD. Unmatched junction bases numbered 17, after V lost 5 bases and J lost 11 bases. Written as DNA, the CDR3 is TGTGCCATCAGTCAGGGTGGCTCCGGGACAGGGGACCCTCAGTACTTC. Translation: CAISQGGSGTGDPQYF.

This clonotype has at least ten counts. The CDR3: CAISESWTSTYEQYF. In DNA form, the CDR3 reads TGTGCCATCAGTGAGTCGTGGACCTCTACGTACGAGCAGTACTTC. The rearrangement uses TRBV10-3 and TRBJ2-7; no clear D gene. CDR3 length equals 15 residues. The V gene's germline CDR1 is ENHRY and CDR2 SYGVKD. V dropped 0 bases and J dropped 4 bases, with 13 bases sitting between them.

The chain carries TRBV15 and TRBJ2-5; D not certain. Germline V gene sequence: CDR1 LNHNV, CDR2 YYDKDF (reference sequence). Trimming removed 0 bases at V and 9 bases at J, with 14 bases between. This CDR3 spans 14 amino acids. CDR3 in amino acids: CATSRESDYQPQYF. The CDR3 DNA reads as TGTGCCACCAGCAGAGAGAGTGATTATCAGCCCCAGTACTTC.

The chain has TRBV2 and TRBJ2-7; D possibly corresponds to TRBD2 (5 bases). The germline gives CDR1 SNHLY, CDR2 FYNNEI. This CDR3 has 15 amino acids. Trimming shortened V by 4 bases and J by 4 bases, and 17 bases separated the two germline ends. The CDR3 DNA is TGTGCCAGCAGTGCTAGAGGGCGGGTGAGTTACGAGCAGTACTTC. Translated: CASSARGRVSYEQYF. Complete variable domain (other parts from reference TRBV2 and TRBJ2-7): EPEVTQTPSHQVTQMGQEVILRCVPISNHLYFYWYRQILGQKVEFLVSFYNNEISEKSEIFDDQFSVERPDGSNFTLKIRSTKLEDSAMYFCASSARGRVSYEQYFGPGTRLTVT.

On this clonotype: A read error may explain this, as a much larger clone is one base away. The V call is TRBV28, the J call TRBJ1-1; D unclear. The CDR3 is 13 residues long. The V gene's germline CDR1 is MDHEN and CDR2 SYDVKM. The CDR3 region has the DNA TGTGCCAGCAGACTAGACTTGAACACTGAAGCTCTCTTT. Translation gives CASRLDLNTEALF.

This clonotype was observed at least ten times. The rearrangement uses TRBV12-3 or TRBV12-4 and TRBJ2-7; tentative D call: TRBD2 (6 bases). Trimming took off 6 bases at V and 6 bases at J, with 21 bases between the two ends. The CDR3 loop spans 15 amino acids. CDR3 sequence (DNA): TGTGCCAGCAGCTTGACTAGTACAGTATTCGTCGAGCAGTACTTC. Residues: CASSLTSTVFVEQYF.

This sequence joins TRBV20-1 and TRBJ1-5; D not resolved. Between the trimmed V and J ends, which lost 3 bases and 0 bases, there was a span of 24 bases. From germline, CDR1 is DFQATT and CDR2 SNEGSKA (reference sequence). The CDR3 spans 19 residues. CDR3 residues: CSASLAGAYELNSNQPQHF. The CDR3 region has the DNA TGCAGTGCTAGCCTAGCGGGAGCCTACGAGCTTAATAGCAATCAGCCCCAGCATTTT.